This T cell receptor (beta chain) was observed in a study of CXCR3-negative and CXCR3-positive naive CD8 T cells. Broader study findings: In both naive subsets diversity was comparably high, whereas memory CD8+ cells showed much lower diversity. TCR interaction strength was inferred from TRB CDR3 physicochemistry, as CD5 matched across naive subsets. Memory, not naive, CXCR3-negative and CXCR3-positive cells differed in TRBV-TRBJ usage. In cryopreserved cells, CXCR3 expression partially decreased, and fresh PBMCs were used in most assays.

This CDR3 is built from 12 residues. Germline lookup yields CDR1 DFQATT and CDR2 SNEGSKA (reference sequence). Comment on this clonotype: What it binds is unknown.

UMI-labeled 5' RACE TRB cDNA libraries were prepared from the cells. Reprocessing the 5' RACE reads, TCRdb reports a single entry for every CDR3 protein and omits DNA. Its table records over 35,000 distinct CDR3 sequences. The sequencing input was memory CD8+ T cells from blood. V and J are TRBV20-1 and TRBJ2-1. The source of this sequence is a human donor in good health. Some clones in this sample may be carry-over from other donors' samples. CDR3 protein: CSARTSSSEQFF.